The text below deals with one T cell receptor (beta chain). Which antigen it targets is not known. Base qualities are missing; no much larger clone stands one base away. TCR CDR3 regions were amplified from genomic DNA by multiplex PCR using the deep immunoSEQ assay. Extracted genomic DNA from each cell subset was spread evenly across all wells of several immunoSEQ 96-well plates, with each plate serving as a replicate. For sorted subsets, 200 to 250 ng of genomic DNA, equivalent to around 29,000 T cell genomes, went into each replicate PCR. Purified libraries were quantified with a Qubit 3.0 fluorometer, sized on a Bioanalyzer 2100, and re-quantified with the KAPA Library Quantification kit. Each immunoSEQ 96-well plate was sequenced on its own single-read 150-cycle Illumina NextSeq 550 flow cell. The authors' pipeline ran thus. Because only junctional sequences without quality scores were contained in the immunoSEQ output, filtering matching that applied to full-length reads could not be performed. Sequences were annotated with PyIR, a Python wrapper for IgBLAST v1.9, and V/J genes and CDR3 were assigned using IMGT germline references. Any read was removed if the V/J assignment was weak (E-value above 1e-6), the CDR3 was missing, or the read contained stop codons, out-of-frame junctions, or ambiguous translated residues. V3J clonotypes were defined as sequences sharing an identical inferred V gene, J gene, and CDR3 amino acid sequence. Percentage overlap between repertoires was computed as shared unique clonotypes divided by the size of the smaller repertoire. RTK rarefaction, the Chao1 estimator, and Recon v2.1 estimates of unobserved clonotypes were used to assess repertoire richness. Generation probabilities for all TCRbeta clonotypes obtained by the gDNA method from a handful of donors were computed using OLGA. TCRdb provides this immuneACCESS table in a form limited to in-frame rearrangements. Some clones are lacking; in checked studies, under half of them reflect an unresolved V gene, and why the rest are absent is not known. The V and J calls and clone size are taken from that table; D and trimming were inferred from the DNA. The sample profile shows around 560,000 clones; 90% to 95% of them were found once. Over 0.095% of the sample is in the top ten clones.

The record originates from a study of shared clonotypes between healthy human individuals (dated by TCRdb to 2019 to 2021). Regarding the complete study: The cohort included a few men and a couple of women between 18 and 49 years of age. Each donor's leukapheresis produced roughly between roughly 0.94 and 9.5 billion PBMCs. For each donor, CD4 naive and CD4 memory were each given three plates, CD8 naive was given two plates, and CD8 memory was given one plate. To estimate repertoire size and how much clonotype sharing occurs between individuals, the study deeply sequenced the blood TCR repertoires of roughly 5 healthy adults. To increase sequencing depth and limit assay-specific biases, TCR repertoire library preparation and sequencing were carried out by different laboratories using diverse techniques. Broader findings and caveats from the paper: Naive subsets generally had larger estimated clonotype richness than memory subsets. Sampling was limited to blood, and TCR repertoires in tissue likely differ from TCR repertoires in blood. Pairwise subsampling led to the expectation that sequencing depth would affect the degree of clonotype sharing among donors. Sharing across a few donors was observed for about 5% of naive CD4, 3% to 4% of naive CD8, 2.3% of memory CD4, and around 0.4% of memory CD8 clonotypes. Rarefaction of sorted-subset datasets indicated incomplete sequencing despite the large sequencing depth. Clonotypes shared by all four sorted-subset donors showed higher generation probabilities than non-shared clonotypes. Because the study included only a small number of donors, the genetic and exposure-history diversity represented was limited.

CD8 naive samples were CD45RO-negative cells positively selected for CCR7, giving a CD45RA+CCR7+ population that excluded TemRA cells. The donors were healthy, HIV-negative adults with no recently reported acute infections or vaccinations. All donors were Caucasian adults living in Nashville, Tennessee, USA. After blood collection by leukapheresis, PBMCs were isolated using Ficoll-Histopaque density gradient centrifugation and then cryopreserved in the vapor phase of liquid nitrogen. Analytical flow cytometry was used to check the purity and quantity of every magnetically sorted T cell population. Genomic DNA was isolated from each sorted fraction and quantified by UV absorbance on a Nanodrop 2000c. The receptor comes from a woman in her 30s in good health. Specimen: naive CD8+ T cells sorted from blood. Interpreted using the paper, the cell subset or site label stands for: CD45RA+CCR7+.

CDR3 sequence: CASNLQGYGEKLFF. The DNA sequence is TGTGCCAGCAATTTACAGGGGTACGGTGAAAAACTGTTTTTT. The chain is encoded by TRBV2 joined to TRBJ1-4; 7 central nucleotides agree with TRBD1. Germline trimming: 7 bases from V, 7 bases from J; junction bases outside gene matches: 9. CDR1 and CDR2, looked up from the germline V gene, are SNHLY and FYNNEI. The CDR3 runs 14 amino acids, cysteine and phenylalanine included. The entry retains the CDR3 DNA only, 42 bases that are in frame from base 1.